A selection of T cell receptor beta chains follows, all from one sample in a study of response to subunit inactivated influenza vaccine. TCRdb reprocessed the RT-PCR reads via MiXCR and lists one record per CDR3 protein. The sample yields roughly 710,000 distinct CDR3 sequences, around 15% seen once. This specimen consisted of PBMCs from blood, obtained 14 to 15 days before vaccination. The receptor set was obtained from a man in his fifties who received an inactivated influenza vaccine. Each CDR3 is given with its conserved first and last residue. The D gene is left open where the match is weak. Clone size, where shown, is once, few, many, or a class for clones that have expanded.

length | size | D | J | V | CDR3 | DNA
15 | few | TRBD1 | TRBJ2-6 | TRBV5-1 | CASSGTGSGANVLTF | TGCGCCAGCAGCGGGACAGGGTCTGGGGCCAACGTCCTGACTTTC
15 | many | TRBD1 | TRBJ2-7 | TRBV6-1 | CASNPRQGGAYEQYF | TGTGCCAGCAACCCCCGACAGGGTGGAGCCTACGAGCAGTACTTC
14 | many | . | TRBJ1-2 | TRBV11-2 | CASSATRGNYGYTF | TGTGCCAGCAGCGCGACCCGGGGGAACTATGGCTACACCTTC
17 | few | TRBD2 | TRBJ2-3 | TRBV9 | CASSGTTSGRIPDTQYF | TGTGCCAGCAGCGGAACAACTAGCGGGAGAATTCCAGATACGCAGTATTTT
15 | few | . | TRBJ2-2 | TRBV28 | CASNTGTPGTGELFF | TGTGCCAGCAATACCGGGACGCCCGGCACCGGGGAGCTGTTTTTT
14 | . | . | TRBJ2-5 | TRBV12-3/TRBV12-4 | CASKQGGGLGTQYF | TGTGCCAGCAAACAGGGTGGGGGCCTTGGGACCCAGTACTTC
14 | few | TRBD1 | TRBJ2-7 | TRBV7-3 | CASSAGTGPYEQYF | TGTGCCAGCAGCGCCGGGACAGGGCCCTACGAGCAGTACTTC
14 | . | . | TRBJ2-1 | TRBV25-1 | CASGRLSASNEQFF | TGTGCCAGCGGCCGGTTGAGCGCGTCCAATGAGCAGTTCTTC
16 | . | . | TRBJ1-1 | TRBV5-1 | CASSSETGAGNTEAFF | TGCGCCAGCAGCTCCGAAACGGGGGCGGGGAACACTGAAGCTTTCTTT
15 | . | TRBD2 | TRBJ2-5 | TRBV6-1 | CASKDGRAIGETQYF | TGTGCCAGCAAAGACGGGAGGGCCATAGGAGAGACCCAGTACTTC
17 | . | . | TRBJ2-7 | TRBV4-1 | CASSQDPSGLASYEQYF | TGCGCCAGCAGCCAAGATCCTTCCGGCCTGGCGAGCTACGAGCAGTACTTC
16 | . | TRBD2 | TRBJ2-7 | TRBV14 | CASSQDASGSRLEQYF | TGTGCCAGCAGCCAAGATGCTAGCGGGAGTCGACTCGAGCAGTACTTC
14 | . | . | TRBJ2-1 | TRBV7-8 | CASSLAQLGGEQFF | TGTGCCAGCAGCTTAGCGCAATTGGGAGGTGAGCAGTTCTTC
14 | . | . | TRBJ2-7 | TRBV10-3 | CATRAVGVHYEQYF | TGTGCCACCCGAGCCGTGGGGGTACACTACGAGCAGTACTTC
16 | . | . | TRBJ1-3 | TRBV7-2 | CASSLDGRETTNTIYF | TGTGCCAGCAGCTTAGACGGCAGGGAAACAACAAACACCATATATTTT
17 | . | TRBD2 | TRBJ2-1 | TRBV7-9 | CASSLLASGGSYNEQFF | TGTGCCAGCAGCTTATTAGCGAGCGGGGGGAGTTACAATGAGCAGTTCTTC
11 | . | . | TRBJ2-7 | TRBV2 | CASTSTGEQYF | TGTGCCAGCACCTCTACCGGCGAGCAGTACTTC
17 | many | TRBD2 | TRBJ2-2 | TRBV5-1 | CASSLVGGRYSTGELFF | TGCGCCAGCAGCTTGGTTGGCGGGAGATACAGCACCGGGGAGCTGTTTTTT
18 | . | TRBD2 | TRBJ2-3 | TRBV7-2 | CASSLVSSLAGVLDTQYF | TGTGCCAGCAGCTTAGTTTCTTCGTTAGCGGGAGTCCTGGATACGCAGTATTTT
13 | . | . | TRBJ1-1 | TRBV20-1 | CSASQSVNTEAFF | TGCAGTGCTTCACAGAGCGTGAACACTGAAGCTTTCTTT
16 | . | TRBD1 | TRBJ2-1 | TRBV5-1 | CASSSVTGMANNEQFF | TGCGCCAGCAGCTCGGTGACAGGGATGGCCAACAATGAGCAGTTCTTC
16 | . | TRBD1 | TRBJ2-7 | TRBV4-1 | CASSHDWRQGIYEQYF | TGCGCCAGCAGCCATGACTGGAGACAGGGTATCTACGAGCAGTACTTC
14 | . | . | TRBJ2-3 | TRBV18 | CASSPPSRTDTQYF | TGTGCCAGCTCACCACCATCTAGGACAGATACGCAGTATTTT
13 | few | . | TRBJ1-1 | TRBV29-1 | CSVEAGQNTEAFF | TGCAGCGTTGAAGCGGGACAAAACACTGAAGCTTTCTTT
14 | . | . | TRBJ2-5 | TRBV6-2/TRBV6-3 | CASSYLESQETQYF | TGTGCCAGCAGTTACCTCGAGTCCCAAGAGACCCAGTACTTC
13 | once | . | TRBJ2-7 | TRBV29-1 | CSVEDGASYEQYF | TGCAGCGTTGAAGATGGCGCATCCTACGAGCAGTACTTC
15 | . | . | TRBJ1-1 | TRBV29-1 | CSVDEGYRVNTEAFF | TGCAGCGTTGATGAGGGTTATCGTGTGAACACTGAAGCTTTCTTT
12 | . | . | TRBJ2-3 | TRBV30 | CAWNPQGGTQYF | TGTGCCTGGAATCCCCAGGGAGGTACGCAGTATTTT
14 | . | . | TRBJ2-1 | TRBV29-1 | CSVGPRSSYNEQFF | TGCAGCGTGGGACCCCGGAGCTCCTACAATGAGCAGTTCTTC
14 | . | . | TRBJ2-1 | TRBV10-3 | CAITPGLLSNEQFF | TGTGCCATCACTCCGGGACTCCTCTCCAATGAGCAGTTCTTC
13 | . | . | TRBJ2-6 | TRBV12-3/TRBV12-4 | CASSRTGANVLTF | TGTGCCAGCAGTCGAACTGGGGCCAACGTCCTGACTTTC
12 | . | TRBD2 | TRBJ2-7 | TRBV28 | CASSPAGVGKIF | TGTGCCAGCAGCCCGGCGGGGGTGGGAAAGATCTTC
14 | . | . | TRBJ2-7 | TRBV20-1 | CSARVAGSIHEQYF | TGCAGTGCTAGAGTCGCAGGGTCGATCCACGAGCAGTACTTC
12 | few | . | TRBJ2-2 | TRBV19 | CASHDSPGELFF | TGTGCCAGCCATGACAGCCCCGGGGAGCTGTTTTTT
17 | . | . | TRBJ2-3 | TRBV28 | CASSLSFTGSSTDTQYF | TGTGCCAGCAGTTTGTCCTTCACGGGATCTAGCACAGATACGCAGTATTTT
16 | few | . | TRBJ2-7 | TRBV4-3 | CASSQDLAGVDYEQYF | TGCGCCAGCAGCCAAGATTTGGCAGGGGTGGACTACGAGCAGTACTTC
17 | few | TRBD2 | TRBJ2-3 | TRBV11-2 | CASSFSSGGFSTDTQYF | TGTGCCAGCAGCTTCTCTAGCGGGGGGTTCTCCACAGATACGCAGTATTTT
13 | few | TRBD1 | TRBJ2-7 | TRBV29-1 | CSVQQIQGYEQYF | TGCAGCGTCCAACAAATACAGGGGTACGAGCAGTACTTC
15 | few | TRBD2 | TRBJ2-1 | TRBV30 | CAWEAGGSSYNEQFF | TGTGCCTGGGAAGCGGGAGGGAGCTCCTACAATGAGCAGTTCTTC
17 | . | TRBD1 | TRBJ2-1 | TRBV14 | CASSQRVGQGVGNEQFF | TGTGCCAGCAGCCAGCGAGTGGGACAGGGGGTGGGGAATGAGCAGTTCTTC
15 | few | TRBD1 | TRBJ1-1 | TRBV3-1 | CASSQPLTGGTEAFF | TGTGCCAGCAGCCAACCCCTTACAGGGGGCACTGAAGCTTTCTTT
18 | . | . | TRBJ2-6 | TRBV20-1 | CSARDRNRVSTGANVLTF | TGCAGTGCTAGAGACCGAAACAGGGTCTCGACTGGGGCCAACGTCCTGACTTTC
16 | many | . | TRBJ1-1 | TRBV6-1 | CASTTSTGTWYTEAFF | TGTGCCAGCACCACTTCAACAGGCACTTGGTACACTGAAGCTTTCTTT
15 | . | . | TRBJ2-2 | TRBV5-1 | CASSMAGINTGELFF | TGCGCCAGCAGCATGGCCGGGATTAACACCGGGGAGCTGTTTTTT
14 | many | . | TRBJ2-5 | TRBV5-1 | CASSWGTKGETQYF | TGCGCCAGCAGCTGGGGGACAAAAGGGGAGACCCAGTACTTC
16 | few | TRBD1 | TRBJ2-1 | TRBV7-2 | CASRTSPGQGRNEQFF | TGTGCCAGCAGGACCAGCCCGGGACAGGGTCGGAATGAGCAGTTCTTC